This T cell receptor beta chain was sequenced in a study of Ad26.COV2.S vaccination and SARS-CoV-2 variants. Turning to the study itself: Doses of Ad26.COV2.S were injected into muscle once or twice, 56 days apart.

The method was immunoSEQ multiplex PCR; TCRdb's version includes in-frame clones alone and lacks a portion of them. Of 400,000 to 450,000 clones in the sample, less than 95% were seen once. The treatment here: around 19 received Ad26.COV2.S at low or high dose, single or two shots; about five received placebo; per-sample allocation not given. Specimen acquisition occurred on day 63 following the initial vaccine or placebo injection. In Boston, an adult donor aged 18-55 years took part. The sample in question was peripheral blood, obtained in a trial of Ad26.COV2.S vaccine versus placebo. This TCR was sampled from a person between 18 and 65 years old who received the Ad26.COV2.S COVID-19 vaccine or a placebo.

The CDR3 nucleotides are TGCAGCGTTGTGACGACAGCCACCGGGGAGCTGTTTTTT. It encodes CSVVTTATGELFF. The chain links TRBV29-1 to TRBJ2-2; D might be TRBD1 (5 bases). The V gene lost 4 bases and the J gene lost 4 bases, with 10 bases spanning the gap. Germline CDR1 and CDR2: SQVTM and ANQGSEA. CDR3 length: 13 amino acids.